The T cell receptor (beta chain) under discussion was sequenced for a study of PD-L1 blockade in urothelial cancer. Study details: At 3 weeks after treatment start (second dose) and again at 6 weeks, blood was analyzed.

In this sample, this clone turned up once. The germline CDR1 and CDR2 sequences are LGHNA and YSLEER. This CDR3 is built from 16 residues. V lost 3 bases to trimming and J lost 7 bases; unmatched junction nucleotides: 13. Sequenced by immunoSEQ multiplex PCR; TCRdb stores in-frame clones only, minus some. The table shows some 71,000 clones, with roughly 89% occurring only once. V and J are TRBV4-3 and TRBJ2-7, with TRBD2 matching 9 bases. This receptor was identified in a man in his 60s with urothelial cancer. The input for sequencing was PBMCs, taken around atezolizumab (anti-PD-L1) treatment. The CDR3 nucleotides read TGCGCCAGCAGCCAGTCGTCTAGCGGGGTTCTCGGAGAGCAGTACTTC. Amino acids: CASSQSSSGVLGEQYF.